This section outlines one T cell receptor beta chain sequence together with its context. Its matching antigen is unknown. These data belong to a study of CD8 T cell repertoires and HIV-1 epitope variants. Study overall: Control wells had CMV/EBV/flu peptides, negative Ebola AY9, or no peptide. An uncultured baseline aliquot held 1M T cells.

Only in-frame clones appear in the TCRdb table, and some are missing; sequencing was by immunoSEQ multiplex PCR. The data show 4,500 to 6,500 clones, about 65% seen once. Trimming shortened V by 2 bases and J by 0 bases, and 10 bases separated the two germline ends. CDR3 size: 15 residues. CDR1 and CDR2 from the germline V gene are MDHEN and SYDVKM. The TCR sequence derives from a male donor with HIV. The chain links TRBV28 to TRBJ1-2; D uncertain. The specimen sequenced was cultured CD8+ T cells derived from PBMCs. This CDR3 is CASSLVTEANYGYTF. In nucleotides, the CDR3 is TGTGCCAGCAGTTTAGTCACGGAGGCTAACTATGGCTACACCTTC.